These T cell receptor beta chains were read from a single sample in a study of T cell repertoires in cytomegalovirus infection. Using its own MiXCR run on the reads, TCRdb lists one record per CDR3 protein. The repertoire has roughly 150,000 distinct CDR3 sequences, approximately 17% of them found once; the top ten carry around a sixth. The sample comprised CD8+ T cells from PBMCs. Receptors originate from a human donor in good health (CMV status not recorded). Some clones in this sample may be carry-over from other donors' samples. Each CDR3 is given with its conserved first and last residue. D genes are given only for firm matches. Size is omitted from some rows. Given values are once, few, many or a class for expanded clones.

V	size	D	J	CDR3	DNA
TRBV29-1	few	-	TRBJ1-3	CSAPDSSGNTIYF	TGCAGCGCCCCGGACAGCTCTGGAAACACCATATATTTT
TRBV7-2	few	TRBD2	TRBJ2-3	CASSFRGGLTDTQYF	TGTGCCAGCAGCTTCCGCGGGGGTCTCACAGATACGCAGTATTTT
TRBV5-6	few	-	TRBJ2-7	CASSLRFYEQYF	TGTGCCAGCAGCTTAAGATTCTACGAGCAGTACTTC
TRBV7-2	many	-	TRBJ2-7	CASSLGGRGYEQYF	TGTGCCAGCAGCTTAGGCGGACGGGGCTACGAGCAGTACTTC
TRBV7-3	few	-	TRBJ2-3	CASSPSGGVTDTQYF	TGTGCCAGCAGCCCATCCGGTGGGGTAACAGATACGCAGTATTTT
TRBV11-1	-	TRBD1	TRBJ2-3	CASSYRDRKTDTQYF	TGTGCCAGCAGCTACCGGGACAGGAAAACAGATACGCAGTATTTT
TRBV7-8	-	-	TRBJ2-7	CASSLEAERDTYEQYF	TGTGCCAGCAGCTTAGAGGCGGAGAGAGATACCTACGAGCAGTACTTC
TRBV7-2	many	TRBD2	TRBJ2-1	CASSPQRGYNEQFF	TGTGCCAGCAGCCCCCAGCGGGGTTACAATGAGCAGTTCTTC
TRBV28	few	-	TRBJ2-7	CASNSRGATLTYEQYF	TGTGCCAGCAACTCTAGAGGGGCGACCCTGACCTACGAGCAGTACTTC
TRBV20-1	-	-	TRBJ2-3	CSLGQPGDTQYF	TGCAGTCTTGGACAGCCTGGGGATACGCAGTATTTT
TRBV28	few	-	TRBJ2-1	CASSLEQVRGFEQFF	TGTGCCAGCAGTTTGGAACAGGTTAGGGGCTTTGAGCAGTTCTTC
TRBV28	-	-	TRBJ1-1	CASSSWGLEAFF	TGTGCCAGCAGTTCGTGGGGGCTAGAAGCTTTCTTT
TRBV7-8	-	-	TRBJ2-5	CASSLVEGQETQYF	TGTGCCAGCAGCTTAGTAGAGGGGCAAGAGACCCAGTACTTC
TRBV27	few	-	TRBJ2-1	CASSLTAGAQGYNEQFF	TGTGCCAGCAGCCTGACCGCTGGCGCCCAAGGTTACAATGAGCAGTTCTTC
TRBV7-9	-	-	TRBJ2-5	CASSPPGGRETQYF	TGTGCCAGCAGCCCGCCCGGGGGGCGAGAGACCCAGTACTTC
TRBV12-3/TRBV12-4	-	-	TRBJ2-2	CASSARDANTGELFF	TGTGCCAGCAGTGCCAGAGATGCGAACACCGGGGAGCTGTTTTTT
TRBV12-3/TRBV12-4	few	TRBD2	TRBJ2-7	CASSLFQLAGYEQYF	TGTGCCAGCAGTCTTTTCCAACTAGCGGGATACGAGCAGTACTTC
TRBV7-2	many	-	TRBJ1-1	CASSLSGGPLTEAFF	TGTGCCAGCAGCCTCAGCGGGGGACCCCTAACGGAAGCTTTCTTT
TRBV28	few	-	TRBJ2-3	CASSPWTVGTDTQYF	TGTGCCAGCAGTCCATGGACAGTTGGCACAGATACGCAGTATTTT
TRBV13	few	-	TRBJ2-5	CASSPTYRALETQYF	TGTGCCAGCAGCCCAACATACCGGGCTTTGGAGACCCAGTACTTC
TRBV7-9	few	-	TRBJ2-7	CASSFDDRGYEQYF	TGTGCCAGCAGCTTCGATGATAGGGGCTACGAGCAGTACTTC
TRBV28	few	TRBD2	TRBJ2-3	CASTTGRGSTDTQYF	TGTGCCAGCACCACCGGGCGGGGGAGCACAGATACGCAGTATTTT
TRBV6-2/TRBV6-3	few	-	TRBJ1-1	CASSYRGEGWTEAFF	TGTGCCAGCAGTTACCGAGGGGAGGGTTGGACTGAAGCTTTCTTT
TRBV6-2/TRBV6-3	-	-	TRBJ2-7	CASSYEDEQYF	TGTGCCAGCAGTTACGAGGACGAGCAGTACTTC
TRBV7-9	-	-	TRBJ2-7	CASSSPVGHEQYF	TGTGCCAGCAGCTCCCCGGTGGGCCACGAGCAGTACTTC
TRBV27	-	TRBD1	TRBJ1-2	CASSVKGAYYGYTF	TGTGCCAGCAGTGTGAAGGGGGCGTACTATGGCTACACCTTC
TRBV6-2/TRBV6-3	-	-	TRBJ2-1	CASSYSRDGGNNEQFF	TGTGCCAGCAGTTACTCGAGGGACGGGGGTAACAATGAGCAGTTCTTC
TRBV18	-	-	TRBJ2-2	CASSPRANTGELFF	TGTGCCAGCTCACCACGTGCCAACACCGGGGAGCTGTTTTTT
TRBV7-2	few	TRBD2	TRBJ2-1	CASSLAGLAANEQFF	TGTGCCAGCAGCTTAGCGGGACTAGCGGCCAATGAGCAGTTCTTC
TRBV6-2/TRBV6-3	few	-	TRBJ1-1	CASSPIAMHSTFEAFF	TGTGCCAGCAGTCCGATCGCGATGCACAGCACCTTTGAAGCTTTCTTT
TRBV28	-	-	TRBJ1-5	CASSPWDTDSNQPQHF	TGTGCCAGCAGTCCGTGGGACACCGATAGCAATCAGCCCCAGCATTTT
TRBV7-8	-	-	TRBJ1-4	CASSLAPPLIGNEKLFF	TGTGCCAGCAGCTTAGCGCCACCGCTAATTGGGAATGAAAAACTGTTTTTT
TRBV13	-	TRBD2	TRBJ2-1	CASSSLAGGGQFF	TGTGCCAGCAGCTCCCTGGCGGGAGGTGGGCAGTTCTTC
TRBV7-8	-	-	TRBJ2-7	CASSEGSVKRIITYEQYF	TGTGCCAGCAGCGAAGGGTCGGTGAAACGGATAATTACCTACGAGCAGTACTTC
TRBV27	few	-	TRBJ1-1	CASRRRLNTEAFF	TGTGCCAGCAGGAGACGGTTGAACACTGAAGCTTTCTTT
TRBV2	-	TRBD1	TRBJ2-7	CASFGSGGTATYEQYF	TGTGCCAGCTTTGGATCCGGTGGGACAGCTACCTACGAGCAGTACTTC
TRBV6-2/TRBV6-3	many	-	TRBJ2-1	CASSFPTGRGSSYNEQFF	TGTGCCAGCAGTTTCCCTACAGGGCGGGGTAGCTCCTACAATGAGCAGTTCTTC
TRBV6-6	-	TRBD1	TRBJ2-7	CASKGQASPPSYEQYF	TGTGCCAGCAAGGGACAGGCTTCACCACCCTCCTACGAGCAGTACTTC
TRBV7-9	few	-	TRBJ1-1	CASSLFQTEAFF	TGTGCCAGCAGCTTATTCCAGACCGAAGCTTTCTTT
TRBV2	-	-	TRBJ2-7	CASSGRQNYEQYF	TGTGCCAGCAGTGGAAGGCAAAACTACGAGCAGTACTTC
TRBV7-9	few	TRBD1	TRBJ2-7	CASTGQGMYEQYF	TGTGCCAGTACGGGACAGGGTATGTACGAGCAGTACTTC
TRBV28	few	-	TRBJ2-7	CASSSVLYEQYF	TGTGCCAGCAGTTCCGTTCTCTACGAGCAGTACTTC
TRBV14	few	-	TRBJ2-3	CASSHPARGVVSSTDTQYF	TGTGCCAGCAGCCACCCCGCGCGAGGTGTAGTCTCTAGCACAGATACGCAGTATTTT
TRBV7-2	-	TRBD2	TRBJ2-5	CASSLDLAGSHTLVPETQYF	TGTGCCAGCAGCTTAGATCTAGCGGGGTCCCACACGCTCGTCCCAGAGACCCAGTACTTC
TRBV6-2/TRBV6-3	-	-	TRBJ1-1	CVSSYEGVIPLGAFF	TGTGTCAGCAGTTACGAGGGGGTTATCCCCCTGGGAGCTTTCTTT
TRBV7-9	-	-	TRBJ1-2	CASQDTRRTNYGYTF	TGTGCCAGCCAGGACACTCGACGGACGAACTATGGCTACACCTTC
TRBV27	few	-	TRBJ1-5	CASSLRQRNQPQHF	TGTGCCAGCAGTTTGAGACAGAGGAATCAGCCCCAGCATTTT
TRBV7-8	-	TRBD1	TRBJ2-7	CASSLVGTGGVEQYF	TGTGCCAGCAGCCTAGTCGGGACAGGTGGAGTCGAGCAGTACTTC
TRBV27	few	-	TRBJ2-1	CASSFRPHSRDEQFF	TGTGCCAGCAGTTTCCGACCTCATTCCCGGGATGAGCAGTTCTTC
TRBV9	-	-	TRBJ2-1	CASSGPQNNHEQFF	TGTGCCAGCAGCGGTCCCCAGAATAACCATGAGCAGTTCTTC
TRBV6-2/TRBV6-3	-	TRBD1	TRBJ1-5	CASRFGQGGDQPQHF	TGTGCCAGCAGATTCGGACAGGGTGGCGATCAGCCCCAGCATTTT
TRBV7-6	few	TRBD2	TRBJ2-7	CASSLEQAGEQYF	TGTGCCAGCAGCTTAGAGCAAGCGGGGGAGCAGTACTTC
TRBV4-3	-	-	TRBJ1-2	CASSHLPRTGMNYGYTF	TGCGCCAGCAGCCATCTACCACGAACAGGGATGAACTATGGCTACACCTTC
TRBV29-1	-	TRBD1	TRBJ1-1	CSVGTGGTEAFF	TGCAGCGTTGGGACAGGGGGCACTGAAGCTTTCTTT
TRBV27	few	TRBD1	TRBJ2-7	CASSLGTESTYEQYF	TGTGCCAGCAGTCTCGGGACAGAGTCGACTTACGAGCAGTACTTC
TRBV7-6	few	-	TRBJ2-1	CASSLVQAQGYNEQFF	TGTGCCAGCAGCTTAGTTCAGGCTCAAGGCTACAATGAGCAGTTCTTC
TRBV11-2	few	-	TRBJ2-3	CASSTPSGGQVDTQYF	TGTGCCAGCAGCACTCCCTCCGGGGGGCAGGTAGATACGCAGTATTTT